This is a list of T cell receptor beta chains from one sample in a study of beta chain features in type 1 diabetes. Profiled with immunoSEQ multiplex PCR; TCRdb holds only in-frame clones, not every one. Of about 120,000 clones listed, roughly 17% are singletons. The specimen was central memory CD4+ T cells from blood. These receptors all stem from a man under 40 with type 1 diabetes. CDR3s leave out the opening cysteine and the closing phenylalanine or tryptophan.

CDR3: ASSQFRGQVEKLF
V: TRBV23-1
J: TRBJ1-4

CDR3: ASSLERGRKGEQY
V: TRBV7-2
J: TRBJ2-7

CDR3: ASSLSAGGPRETQY
V: TRBV7-2
J: TRBJ2-5

CDR3: ASSSGSGQGANGYT
V: TRBV5-1
J: TRBJ1-2

CDR3: ASSFHWAQY
V: TRBV7-2
J: TRBJ2-5

CDR3: ASSVGLAEAYEQY
V: TRBV9
J: TRBJ2-7

CDR3: SAGRDNEKLF
V: TRBV29-1
J: TRBJ1-4

CDR3: ASSLASGGPYYEQY
V: TRBV5-1
J: TRBJ2-7

CDR3: ASSLDWLTRGRGGYNEQF
V: TRBV7-8
J: TRBJ2-1

CDR3: ASSQTLDDGYT
V: TRBV14
J: TRBJ1-2